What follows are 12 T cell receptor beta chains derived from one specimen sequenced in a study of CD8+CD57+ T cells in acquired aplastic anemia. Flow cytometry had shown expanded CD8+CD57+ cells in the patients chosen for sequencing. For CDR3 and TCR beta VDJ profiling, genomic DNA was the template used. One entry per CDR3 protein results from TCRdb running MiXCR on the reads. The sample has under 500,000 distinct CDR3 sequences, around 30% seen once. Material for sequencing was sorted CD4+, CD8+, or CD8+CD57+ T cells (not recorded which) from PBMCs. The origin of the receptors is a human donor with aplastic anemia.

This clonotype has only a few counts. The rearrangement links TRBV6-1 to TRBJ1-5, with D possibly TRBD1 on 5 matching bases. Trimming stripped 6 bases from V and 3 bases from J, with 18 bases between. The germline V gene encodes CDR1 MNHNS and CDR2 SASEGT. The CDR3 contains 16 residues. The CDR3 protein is CASSRFTTGSNQPQHF. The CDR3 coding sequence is TGTGCCAGCAGCCGTTTCACCACAGGATCCAATCAGCCCCAGCATTTT.

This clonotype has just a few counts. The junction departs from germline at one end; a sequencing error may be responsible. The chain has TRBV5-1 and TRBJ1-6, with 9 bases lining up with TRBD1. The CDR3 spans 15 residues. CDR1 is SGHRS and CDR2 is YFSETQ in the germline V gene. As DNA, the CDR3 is TGCGGCAGCAGCTTTACGACAGGGGGTAATTCACCCCTCCACTTT. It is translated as CGSSFTTGGNSPLHF.

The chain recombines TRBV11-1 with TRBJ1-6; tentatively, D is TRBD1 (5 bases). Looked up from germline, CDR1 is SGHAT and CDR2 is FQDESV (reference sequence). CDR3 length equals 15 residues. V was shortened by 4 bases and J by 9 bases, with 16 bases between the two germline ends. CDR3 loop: CASSSKEGFVSPLHF. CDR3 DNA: TGTGCCAGCAGCTCCAAGGAGGGGTTTGTTTCACCCCTCCACTTT.

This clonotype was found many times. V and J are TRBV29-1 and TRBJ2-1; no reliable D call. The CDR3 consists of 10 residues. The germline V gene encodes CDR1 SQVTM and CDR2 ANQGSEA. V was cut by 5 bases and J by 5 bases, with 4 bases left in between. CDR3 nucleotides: TGCAGCGTTTCTGACAATGAGCAGTTCTTC. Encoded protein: CSVSDNEQFF.

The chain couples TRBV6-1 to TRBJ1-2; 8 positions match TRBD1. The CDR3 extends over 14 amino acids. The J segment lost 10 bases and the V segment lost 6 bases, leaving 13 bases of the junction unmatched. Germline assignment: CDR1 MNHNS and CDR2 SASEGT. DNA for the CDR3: TGTGCCAGCAGCTTCCTTGCTGTGGGACAGGACTACACCTTC. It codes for CASSFLAVGQDYTF.

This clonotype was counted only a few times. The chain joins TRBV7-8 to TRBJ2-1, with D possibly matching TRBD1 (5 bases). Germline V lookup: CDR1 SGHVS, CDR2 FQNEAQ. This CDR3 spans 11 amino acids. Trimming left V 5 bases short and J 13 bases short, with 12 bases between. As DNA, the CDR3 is TGTGCCAGCAGCCAAGGGGCAGAACAGTTCTTC. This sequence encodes CASSQGAEQFF.

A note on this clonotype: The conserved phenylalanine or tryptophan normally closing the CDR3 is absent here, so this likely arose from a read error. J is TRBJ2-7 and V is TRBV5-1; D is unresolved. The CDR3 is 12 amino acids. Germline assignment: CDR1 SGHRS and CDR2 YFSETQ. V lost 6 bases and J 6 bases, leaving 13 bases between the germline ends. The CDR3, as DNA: TGCGCCAGCACCCCGCCAGAAGGCGAGCAGTACCTC. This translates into CASTPPEGEQYL.

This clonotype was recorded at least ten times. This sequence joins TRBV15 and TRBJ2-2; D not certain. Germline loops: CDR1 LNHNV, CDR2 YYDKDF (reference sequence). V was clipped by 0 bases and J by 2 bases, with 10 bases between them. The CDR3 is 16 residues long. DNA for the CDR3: TGTGCCACCAGCAGAGAATCTGGGGTTAACACCGGGGAGCTGTTTTTT. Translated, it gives CATSRESGVNTGELFF.

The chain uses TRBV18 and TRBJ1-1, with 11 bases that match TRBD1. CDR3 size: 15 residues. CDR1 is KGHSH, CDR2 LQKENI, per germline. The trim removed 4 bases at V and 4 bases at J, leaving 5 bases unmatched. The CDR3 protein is CASSRTGQGGTEAFF. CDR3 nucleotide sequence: TGTGCCAGCTCACGTACGGGACAGGGGGGCACTGAAGCTTTCTTT.

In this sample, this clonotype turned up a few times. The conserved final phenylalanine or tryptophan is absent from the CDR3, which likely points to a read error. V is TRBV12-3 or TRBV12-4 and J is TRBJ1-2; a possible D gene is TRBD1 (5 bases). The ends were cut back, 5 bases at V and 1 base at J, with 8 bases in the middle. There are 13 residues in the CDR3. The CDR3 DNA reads TGTGCCAGCAGTCGCGACAGTAACTATGGCTACACCCTC. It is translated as CASSRDSNYGYTL.

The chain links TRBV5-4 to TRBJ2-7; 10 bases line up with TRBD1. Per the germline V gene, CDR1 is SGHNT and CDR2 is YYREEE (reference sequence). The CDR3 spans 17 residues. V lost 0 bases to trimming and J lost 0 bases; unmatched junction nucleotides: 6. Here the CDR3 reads CASSLGPGQGISYEQYF. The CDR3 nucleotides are TGTGCCAGCAGCTTGGGGCCGGGACAGGGGATCTCCTACGAGCAGTACTTC.

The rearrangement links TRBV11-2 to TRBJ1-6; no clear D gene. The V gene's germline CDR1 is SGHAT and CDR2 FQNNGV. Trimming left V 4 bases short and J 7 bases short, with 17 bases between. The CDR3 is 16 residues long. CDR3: CASSSGWASPNSPLHF. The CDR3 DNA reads TGTGCCAGCAGCTCTGGTTGGGCGTCGCCAAATTCACCCCTCCACTTT.